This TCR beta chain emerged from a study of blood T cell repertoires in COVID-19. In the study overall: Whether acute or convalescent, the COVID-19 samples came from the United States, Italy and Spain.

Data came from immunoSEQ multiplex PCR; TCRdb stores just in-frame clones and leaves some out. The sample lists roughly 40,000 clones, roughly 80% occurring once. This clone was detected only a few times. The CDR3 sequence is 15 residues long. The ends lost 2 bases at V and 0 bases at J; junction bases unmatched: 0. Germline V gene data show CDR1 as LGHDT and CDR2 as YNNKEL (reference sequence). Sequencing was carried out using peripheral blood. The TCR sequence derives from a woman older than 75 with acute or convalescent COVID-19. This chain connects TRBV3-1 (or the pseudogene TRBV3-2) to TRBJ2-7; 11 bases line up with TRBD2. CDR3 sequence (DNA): TGTGCCAGCAGCCAAACTAGCGGGAGCTCCTACGAGCAGTACTTC. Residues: CASSQTSGSSYEQYF.